This TCR beta chain was sequenced during a study of T cell responses to AZD1222 COVID-19 vaccine. Sequencing was performed with immunoSEQ multiplex PCR; in TCRdb, only in-frame clones are kept and a portion is missing. The table shows over 95,000 clones, with approximately 87% occurring only once. CDR1 SQVTM and CDR2 ANQGSEA come from the germline V gene. This CDR3 has 16 residues. V was clipped by 7 bases and J by 0 bases, with 16 bases between them. This TCR was recovered from an adult in good health. The V gene is TRBV29-1, the J gene TRBJ2-6, with D maybe TRBD1 (6 bases). The material sequenced was peripheral blood, taken on day 0 of AZD1222 vaccination. This chain's CDR3 is CSALGRDTSGANVLTF. The CDR3 coding sequence is TGCAGCGCCCTGGGCAGGGACACCTCTGGGGCCAACGTCCTGACTTTC.